Following are 22 T cell receptor beta chains from one sample sequenced in a study of shared clonotypes between healthy human individuals (dated by TCRdb to 2020 to 2021). The library was obtained by the immunoSEQ multiplex PCR assay. TCRdb took over this immuneACCESS table, retaining in-frame rearrangements with V and J assigned. Such tables are incomplete; in checked studies, under half of the missing clones stem from an unresolved V gene, and the remainder is unexplained. Within this sample are roughly 660,000 clones, with less than 95% of them counted one time only. Of the sample, 30% to 40% is held by the ten largest clones. The sequenced sample consisted of memory CD8+ T cells from PBMCs. According to the study, the label for this sample's cell subset or site signals: CD45RO+ cells pooled with CCR7-negative TemRA cells. Receptors originate from a man younger than 30 in good health. Some clones in this sample may be carry-over from other donors' samples.

This rearrangement joins TRBV11-2 to TRBJ1-1; tentative D call: TRBD1 (5 bases). The CDR3 is made up of 15 amino acids. With 3 bases removed from V and 11 bases from J, the gap between germline ends came to 22 bases. The germline CDR1 and CDR2 sequences are SGHAT and FQNNGV. CDR3 nucleotide sequence: TGTGCCAGCAGCTTCGGGGCCGGGCCCGAGGGGTGGGCTTTCTTT. Protein sequence: CASSFGAGPEGWAFF.

The V gene is TRBV28, the J gene TRBJ2-6; D might be TRBD1 (5 bases). Germline CDR1 is MDHEN and CDR2 is SYDVKM. The CDR3 loop spans 18 amino acids. The V end lost 5 bases, the J end lost 0 bases, and 17 bases lay between the germline ends. This chain's CDR3 is CASSPQGFDPSGANVLTF. For the CDR3, the DNA is TGTGCCAGCAGTCCCCAGGGATTCGACCCCTCTGGGGCCAACGTCCTGACTTTC.

This clone was observed a few times. The chain couples TRBV19 to TRBJ2-7, with D uncertain. Germline assignment: CDR1 LNHDA and CDR2 SQIVND (reference sequence). The CDR3 totals 15 residues. V was cut by 3 bases and J by 2 bases, with 14 bases left in between. For the CDR3, the DNA is TGTGCCAGTAGTATGTATCATCCCGGCCCCTACGAGCAGTACTTC. Protein sequence: CASSMYHPGPYEQYF.

V is TRBV4-3 and J is TRBJ2-7; a possible D gene is TRBD1 (6 bases). CDR1 is LGHNA and CDR2 is YSLEER in the germline V gene. The CDR3 consists of 13 residues. V was shortened by 3 bases and J by 5 bases, with 11 bases between the two germline ends. The CDR3: CASSQTGAHEQYF. In DNA, the CDR3 is TGCGCCAGCAGCCAGACAGGCGCCCACGAGCAGTACTTC.

This chain links TRBV30 with TRBJ2-5; 10 positions agree with TRBD1. This CDR3 contains 14 residues. Germline loops: CDR1 GTSNPN, CDR2 SVGIG (reference sequence). The ends lost 5 bases at V and 5 bases at J; junction bases unmatched: 8. The CDR3 protein is CAWGRTGGAETQYF. Here the CDR3 DNA reads TGTGCCTGGGGGAGGACAGGGGGAGCGGAGACCCAGTACTTC. The full variable domain, its missing parts supplied by reference TRBV30 and TRBJ2-5, is SQTIHQWPATLVQPVGSPLSLECTVEGTSNPNLYWYRQAAGRGLQLLFYSVGIGQISSEVPQNLSASRPQDRQFILSSKKLLLSDSGFYLCAWGRTGGAETQYFGPGTRLLVL.

This chain connects TRBV28 to TRBJ2-5; D might be TRBD1 (5 bases). V lost 2 bases and J lost 0, with 13 bases in between. The CDR3 totals 16 residues. Per the germline V gene, CDR1 is MDHEN and CDR2 is SYDVKM. The CDR3 here is CASSLKQGMYQETQYF. CDR3 sequence (DNA): TGTGCCAGCAGTTTAAAGCAGGGAATGTACCAAGAGACCCAGTACTTC.

The V call is TRBV9, the J call TRBJ2-5; a weak D match, TRBD2 (5 bases). The CDR3 consists of 15 residues. Trimming pared 1 base from V and 2 bases from J, leaving 12 bases between. From germline, CDR1 is SGDLS and CDR2 YYNGEE. The chain's CDR3 is CASSVRVSGQETQYF. The CDR3 DNA is TGTGCCAGCAGCGTAAGGGTCAGCGGACAAGAGACCCAGTACTTC. Combining the CDR3 with reference TRBV9 and TRBJ2-5 gives the whole variable domain DSGVTQTPKHLITATGQRVTLRCSPRSGDLSVYWYQQSLDQGLQFLIQYYNGEERAKGNILERFSAQQFPDLHSELNLSSLELGDSALYFCASSVRVSGQETQYFGPGTRLLVL.

The chain employs TRBV19 and TRBJ2-5; D uncertain. The CDR3 totals 13 residues. Germline V gene lookup returns CDR1 LNHDA and CDR2 SQIVND (reference sequence). Trimming took off 4 bases at V and 7 bases at J, with 13 bases between the two ends. CDR3 loop: CASSTGPIGTQYF. DNA of the CDR3: TGTGCCAGTAGTACGGGTCCGATAGGGACCCAGTACTTC.

The V gene is TRBV2, the J gene TRBJ1-1; no definite D call. The CDR3 runs 13 residues. V lost 5 bases and J lost 0, with 7 bases in between. CDR1 is SNHLY and CDR2 is FYNNEI in the germline V gene. Here the CDR3 DNA reads TGTGCCAGCAGTCGGAACATGAACACTGAAGCTTTCTTT. Translating gives CASSRNMNTEAFF.

This rearrangement joins TRBV6-5 to TRBJ1-1; no definite D call. The length of the CDR3 is 11 residues. Trimming pared 7 bases from V and 4 bases from J, leaving 7 bases between. Germline V gives CDR1 MNHEY, CDR2 SVGAGI. In DNA, the CDR3 is TGTGCCAGCATCCTACGCACTGAAGCTTTCTTT. This codes for CASILRTEAFF.

The gene calls are TRBV5-5 and TRBJ2-2, with TRBD1 matching over 8 bases. Trimming took 0 bases from V and 9 from J; bases not matched to a gene: 7. The germline gives CDR1 SGHKS, CDR2 YYEKEE (reference sequence). The CDR3 loop spans 15 amino acids. The CDR3 region is CASSLGQGLFWELFF. CDR3 DNA: TGTGCCAGCAGCTTGGGACAGGGGCTATTCTGGGAGCTGTTTTTT.

This clone was seen a single time. This chain links TRBV7-2 with TRBJ2-7; D is undetermined. Matching the DNA end better, TRBJ2-5 makes the J call doubtful. The CDR3 loop spans 12 amino acids. Germline V gene sequence: CDR1 SGHTA, CDR2 FQGNSA. The DNA of the CDR3 is TGTGCCAGCAGCCCCCTATCAGAGACCCAGTACTTC. Translated: CASSPLSETQYF.

The count of this clone is one. The chain employs TRBV4-3 and TRBJ2-6, with 10 nucleotides matching TRBD1. This CDR3 contains 18 residues. CDR1 is LGHNA, CDR2 YSLEER, per germline. Trimming at V came to 4 bases and at J to 3 bases, leaving 9 bases not matched to a gene. CDR3 sequence (DNA): TGCGCCAGCAGCCTCAAGACAGGGGGCTCATATGGGGCCAACGTCCTGACTTTC. Protein sequence: CASSLKTGGSYGANVLTF.

This clone has just a few counts. The rearrangement links TRBV6-4 to TRBJ2-1, with D perhaps TRBD2 (5 bases). The V gene's germline CDR1 is MRHNA and CDR2 SNTAGT. V lost 3 bases to trimming and J lost 4 bases, with 13 bases between them. The CDR3 covers 15 residues. The CDR3 protein is CASSEAEGDYNEQFF. The DNA for the CDR3 is TGTGCCAGCAGTGAGGCTGAGGGTGATTACAATGAGCAGTTCTTC.

The chain's CDR3 is CASSPLNWGGRAGETQYF. The CDR3 DNA sequence: TGTGCCAGCAGTCCATTGAATTGGGGCGGGAGGGCCGGAGAGACCCAGTACTTC. V is TRBV27 and J is TRBJ2-5, with 9 bases fitting TRBD2. Trimming at V came to 5 bases and at J to 4 bases, leaving 17 bases not matched to a gene. The germline CDR1 and CDR2 sequences are MNHEY and SMNVEV (reference sequence). The CDR3 spans 18 residues.

As for this clone: Other DNA sequences in the sample encode the same CDR3. The chain couples TRBV6-5 to TRBJ2-1; D ambiguous. Trimming pared 6 bases from V and 4 bases from J, leaving 4 bases between. This CDR3 has 11 amino acids. In germline, CDR1 is MNHEY, CDR2 SVGAGI. CDR3 in DNA: TGTGCCAGCAGCCCGTACAATGAGCAGTTCTTC. Protein sequence: CASSPYNEQFF.

The V gene is TRBV28, the J gene TRBJ1-2; D remains ambiguous. Germline V gene lookup returns CDR1 MDHEN and CDR2 SYDVKM. This CDR3 spans 11 amino acids. Trimming stripped 2 bases from V and 3 bases from J, with 1 base between. This CDR3 is CASSLHYGYTF. In nucleotides, the CDR3 is TGTGCCAGCAGTTTACACTATGGCTACACCTTC.

CDR3 nucleotide sequence: TGTGCCAGCAGACGTGGCACCTTTAGCAATCAGCCCCAGCATTTT. This gives the protein CASRRGTFSNQPQHF. The chain employs TRBV2 and TRBJ1-5; D is undetermined. The ends were cut back, 6 bases at V and 0 bases at J, with 12 bases in the middle. The CDR3 spans 15 residues. Germline-derived CDR1 and CDR2 are SNHLY and FYNNEI.

CDR3 in DNA: TGTGCCAGCAGCTTAGCTAGGACACTTCCGCCCCCTGGGGCCAACGTCCTGACTTTC. Encoded protein: CASSLARTLPPPGANVLTF. This rearrangement joins TRBV7-9 to TRBJ2-6, with a tentative D call TRBD1 (5 bases). V lost 0 bases and J 2 bases, leaving 17 bases between the germline ends. Germline loops: CDR1 SEHNR, CDR2 FQNEAQ (reference sequence). The CDR3 consists of 19 residues.

This chain connects TRBV6-5 to TRBJ2-1, with D perhaps TRBD1 (5 bases). The CDR3 loop spans 15 amino acids. With 8 bases removed from V and 0 bases from J, the gap between germline ends came to 14 bases. Germline V CDR1 and CDR2: MNHEY, SVGAGI. The CDR3 nucleotides are TGTGCCAGCTACACAGGCCCAGTCTCCTACAATGAGCAGTTCTTC. This translates into CASYTGPVSYNEQFF.

The chain joins TRBV19 to TRBJ2-3; 8 bases agree with TRBD1. Germline V gene lookup returns CDR1 LNHDA and CDR2 SQIVND (reference sequence). Trimming removed 3 bases from V and 4 bases from J; junction bases left unmatched: 9. This CDR3 has 16 amino acids. The CDR3 protein is CASSIPKETGADTQYF. In DNA form, the CDR3 reads TGTGCCAGTAGTATCCCAAAAGAGACAGGGGCAGATACGCAGTATTTT.

The CDR3 nucleotides are TGTGCCAGCAGCTTAGTCCCACAGGGTCGCAAAAACATTCAGTACTTC. Translating it yields CASSLVPQGRKNIQYF. The chain links TRBV7-9 to TRBJ2-4; tentative D call: TRBD1 (6 bases). CDR1 and CDR2 from the germline V gene are SEHNR and FQNEAQ (reference sequence). This CDR3 is built from 16 residues. Trimming took 1 base from V and 3 from J, leaving 13 bases between them.